This TCR beta chain derives from a study of blood T cell repertoires in COVID-19 (dated by TCRdb to about 2020). Background for the entire study: The collaborator samples originated in the United States, Italy and Spain and spanned the acute and convalescent phases of COVID-19. The samples were drawn from two sources: the first 160 participants of the ongoing ImmuneRACE study, and fewer than 1,500 subjects contributed by 6 global collaborators. Where available, HLA class I and class II types were obtained from metadata supplied by the sample provider rather than from assay-based typing. Deeply sampled blood TCRbeta repertoires from subjects exposed to, actively infected with, or recovered from COVID-19 were included in the dataset. A de-identified subject ID, COVID-19 status, age in years and sex were almost always included in the sample metadata. The prospective study material was composed of cDNA or gDNA derived from T cells, B-cell-depleted T cells, or PBMCs. The repertoires were released in a freely available public database meant as a resource for research on the immune response to SARS-CoV-2. Overall study outcomes, separate from this receptor: Clinical and demographic metadata were provided uncurated, with the amount varying by source and participant.

A note on this clone: Its recognized antigen is unknown. The input lacks base qualities; no much larger clone sits a single base away.

TCRbeta CDR3 regions were amplified from genomic DNA by means of the immunoSEQ Assay, a bias-controlled multiplex PCR. Per the authors' processing: Within the assay, amplification of reference gene primers was used to estimate how many nucleated cells each sample contained. To quantify the absolute abundance of each unique TCRbeta CDR3 rearrangement, sequence reads were collapsed and filtered. For each sample, productive Simpson clonality was calculated as the square root of Simpson's diversity index over productive rearrangements. TCRdb re-hosts the immuneACCESS table, in-frame sequences only. Its copies lack some clones; in the studies checked, an unresolved V gene accounts for under half of them, and the cause for the rest is not known. V and J calls and clone size are given by that table; D and trimming were obtained from the DNA. The sample records fewer than 250,000 clones, 83% of which are singletons. More than 5.5% of the sample is held by the ten biggest clonotypes.

Collaborating institutions collected whole blood in K2EDTA tubes following their own protocols. For TCRbeta analysis, collaborator samples were shipped as frozen whole blood, as isolated PBMCs, or as DNA extracted from either sample type. The germline V gene gives CDR1 as SGHRS and CDR2 as YFSETQ. Including the terminal cysteine and phenylalanine, the CDR3 comprises 15 residues. Kept here is only the CDR3 DNA, which spans 45 bases and is read in frame from base 1. Here V drops 0 bases and J drops 3 bases, and the junction holds 3 bases not matched to any gene. The TCR originated in a human donor in a cohort sampled during active COVID-19. The rearranged segments are TRBV5-1 and TRBJ2-5, with 9 middle bases fitting TRBD2. The sample consisted of peripheral blood. The CDR3 has the sequence CASSLEASGKETQYF. The DNA sequence is as follows: TGCGCCAGCAGCTTGGAGGCTAGCGGGAAAGAGACCCAGTACTTC.